The subject of this entry is one T cell receptor beta chain. Trimming left V 0 bases short and J 4 bases short, with 8 bases between. Germline CDR1 and CDR2: SGHNT and YYREEE (reference sequence). The CDR3 length is 14 residues. Per the authors' pipeline: Amplification from reference gene primers served as the basis for estimated nucleated cell counts. Generated by immunoSEQ multiplex PCR, the TCRdb table keeps only in-frame clones and is missing some. The V and J calls and the clone size are those of that table, but D and trimming were determined from the DNA. The table includes some 80,000 clones, around 85% detected once. The sample comes from a study of blood T cell repertoires in COVID-19.

V and J are TRBV5-4 and TRBJ2-1; D is possibly TRBD1 (5 bases). Input material: peripheral blood. The TCR sequence derives from a man older than 75 with active or convalescent COVID-19. This CDR3 reads CASSLEGLYNEQFF. CDR3 nucleotide sequence: TGTGCCAGCAGCTTGGAGGGGCTGTACAATGAGCAGTTCTTC.